This TCR beta chain was sequenced during a study of technical replicates of blood from a handful of donors. The data were produced by immunoSEQ multiplex PCR, yet TCRdb's version contains in-frame clones alone and is incomplete. The data contain more than 65,000 clones, about nine tenths of them singletons. Germline V gene data show CDR1 as SGHNT and CDR2 as YENEEA. The CDR3 extends over 14 amino acids. The V and J ends lost 1 base and 12 bases, in that order; junction bases with no gene match: 3. This sequence joins TRBV11-3 and TRBJ2-1; 13 bases line up with TRBD2. Sequenced input: T cells isolated from PBMCs. The sequence derives from a human donor in good health. As DNA, the CDR3 is TGTGCCAGCAGCTTAGGGACTAGCGGGAGCGGGCAGTTCTTC. Translated, it gives CASSLGTSGSGQFF.